Below are 2 T cell receptor beta chains sequenced from a single sample in a study of CD8 T cells in ankylosing spondylitis. TCRdb itself ran the 5' RACE reads through MiXCR, one entry per CDR3 protein. The sample holds some 140,000 distinct CDR3 sequences, roughly 6.6% seen once. Source material: blood, either unsorted or a sorted T cell fraction (not recorded which). These receptors all come from a female donor with ankylosing spondylitis or in good health (not recorded which).

This clonotype was seen repeatedly, ten times or more. The gene calls are TRBV12-3 or TRBV12-4 and TRBJ2-7, with D perhaps TRBD1 (5 bases). The CDR3 sequence is 13 residues long. The V end lost 3 bases, the J end lost 3 bases, and 9 bases lay between the germline ends. The CDR3 DNA reads TGTGCCAGCAGTTTCACCAGGGTCTACGAGCAGTACTTC. This encodes CASSFTRVYEQYF.

This clonotype was recorded at least ten times. This chain joins TRBV7-9 and TRBJ1-3; D gene ambiguous. With 4 bases removed from V and 0 bases from J, the gap between germline ends came to 10 bases. Germline lookup yields CDR1 SEHNR and CDR2 FQNEAQ (reference sequence). CDR3 length: 15 amino acids. In nucleotides, the CDR3 is TGTGCCAGCAGCTCCCTAACGACCTCTGGAAACACCATATATTTT. Protein: CASSSLTTSGNTIYF.